The subject of this entry is one TCR beta chain. This record belongs to a study of blood T cells in healthy people across ages. Through a sample-barcoded 5' primer and a J-beta primer mix, a second PCR was run for roughly 6 to 11 cycles. TCRdb reprocessed the 5' RACE reads with MiXCR, giving one entry per CDR3 protein. The sample shows about 1,400,000 distinct CDR3 sequences, 35% to 45% of them seen only once. The CDR3 length is 12 residues. V was cut by 7 bases and J by 2 bases, with 12 bases left in between. Germline V lookup: CDR1 DFQATT, CDR2 SNEGSKA (reference sequence). This sequence originates from a woman between 18 and 29 years old in good health. The V gene is TRBV20-1, the J gene TRBJ2-7, with D maybe TRBD1 (6 bases). What was sequenced was blood. CDR3 sequence: CSETGPTYEQYF. The DNA of the CDR3 is TGCAGTGAGACAGGACCAACCTACGAGCAGTACTTC.